This TCR beta chain was identified during a study of lymphopenia after photon versus proton radiotherapy. General study results and limits: Oligoclonal CD8+ Temra expansion after nadir drove photon patients' diversity drop. Better survival with proton therapy was suggested as possible, not demonstrated.

Assay used: immunoSEQ multiplex PCR; TCRdb lists only in-frame clones, some missing. This table has about 17,000 clones, roughly 82% appearing once. About this clone itself: Its antigen is currently unknown.

Trimming removed 0 bases at V and 2 bases at J, with 11 bases between. Germline CDR1 SGHNT, CDR2 YYREEE (reference sequence). The CDR3 covers 16 residues. The origin of this receptor is a man aged 70-80 years with pancreatic cancer. The material was peripheral blood, obtained from a patient treated with proton-based radiotherapy. The V and J genes are TRBV5-4 and TRBJ2-2, with no clear D. The CDR3 here is CASSLVARPNTGELFF. The CDR3, as DNA: TGTGCCAGCAGCTTGGTCGCCAGGCCTAACACCGGGGAGCTGTTTTTT. Combining the CDR3 with reference TRBV5-4 and TRBJ2-2 gives the whole variable domain ETGVTQSPTHLIKTRGQQVTLRCSSQSGHNTVSWYQQALGQGPQFIFQYYREEENGRGNFPPRFSGLQFPNYSSELNVNALELDDSALYLCASSLVARPNTGELFFGEGSRLTVL.